Listed below are T cell receptor beta chains from one sample, sequenced in a study of shared clonotypes between healthy human individuals. The data were produced by immunoSEQ multiplex PCR, yet TCRdb's version contains in-frame clones alone and is incomplete. The data hold under 1 million clones, with just over 95% observed a single time. What was sequenced was naive CD8+ T cells sorted from blood. Receptors were obtained from a man aged 25 to 40 in good health. CDR3s include the opening cysteine and the closing phenylalanine or tryptophan. Fields, in order: CDR3 length, J gene, V gene, clone size, D gene, CDR3 DNA, CDR3 protein. The D gene is left open where the match is weak. Only part of the rows carry a size: once, few, many, or a class if the clone is expanded.

15,TRBJ2-1,TRBV28,once,TRBD2,TGTGCCAGCAGTCCCGGACTAGCGGACAACAATGAGCAGTTCTTC,CASSPGLADNNEQFF
11,TRBJ2-7,TRBV13,NA,NA,TGTGCCAGCAGCCTCGTGGGGGAGCAGTACTTC,CASSLVGEQYF
17,TRBJ2-3,TRBV7-9,NA,NA,TGTGCCAGCAGCCCGAGAGCGGACCCTAGGGGCACAGATACGCAGTATTTT,CASSPRADPRGTDTQYF
13,TRBJ2-7,TRBV11-3,NA,TRBD1,TGTGCCAGCAGCTTCGGACAGGGAACCGAGCAGTACTTC,CASSFGQGTEQYF
15,TRBJ2-5,TRBV7-2,NA,NA,TGTGCCAGCAGCTTAGAGATAGCGATCGGAGAGACCCAGTACTTC,CASSLEIAIGETQYF
15,TRBJ1-5,TRBV7-8,NA,TRBD1,TGTGCCAGCAGCTTAGGGACAGGGAGCAATCAGCCCCAGCATTTT,CASSLGTGSNQPQHF
18,TRBJ2-2,TRBV28,NA,NA,TGTGCCAGCAGTACGTCTTTTGGCGGGACCCCTTCTCCCGGGGAGCTGTTTTTT,CASSTSFGGTPSPGELFF
17,TRBJ2-7,TRBV27,NA,NA,TGTGCCAGCAGTTTATCCTTCCGGCAGGGAGGTTCCTACGAGCAGTACTTC,CASSLSFRQGGSYEQYF
16,TRBJ2-1,TRBV27,NA,TRBD2,TGTGCCAGCAGTCCCGGTACTAGCGGGGCTTACAATGAGCAGTTCTTC,CASSPGTSGAYNEQFF
17,TRBJ2-3,TRBV4-1,NA,TRBD2,TGCGCCAGCAGCCAGTATGCACTAGCGGGAGGAGCAGATACGCAGTATTTT,CASSQYALAGGADTQYF
11,TRBJ2-7,TRBV12-1,NA,NA,TGTGCCAGCAGCATTTGGGGCGAGCAGTACTTC,CASSIWGEQYF
15,TRBJ2-3,TRBV5-4,once,NA,TGTGCCAGCAGCCCGGGGGTAGCGGACACAGATACGCAGTATTTT,CASSPGVADTDTQYF
18,TRBJ1-5,TRBV2,NA,NA,TGTGCCAGCAGTATTCCACCGGAAGGGCTGATGAGCAATCAGCCCCAGCATTTT,CASSIPPEGLMSNQPQHF
14,TRBJ2-7,TRBV4-3,NA,NA,TGCGCCAGCAGCCAATCCGTCGGAACCTACGAGCAGTACTTC,CASSQSVGTYEQYF
14,TRBJ1-1,TRBV7-9,NA,NA,TGTGCCAGCAGCTTTAGTAGGCCGGGCACTGAAGCTTTCTTT,CASSFSRPGTEAFF
14,TRBJ2-1,TRBV13,NA,TRBD1,TGTGCCAGCAGCCCGGACAGGAACTACAATGAGCAGTTCTTC,CASSPDRNYNEQFF
14,TRBJ1-5,TRBV7-8,NA,NA,TGTGCCAGCAGCGTAGGACGGATCAATCAGCCCCAGCATTTT,CASSVGRINQPQHF
14,TRBJ2-1,TRBV7-9,NA,NA,TGTGCCAGCAGTTACGGGCAGGGGCGGGAAGAGCAGTTCTTC,CASSYGQGREEQFF
14,TRBJ2-7,TRBV5-1,NA,TRBD2,TGCGCCAGCAGTAAGCGGGAGGGCCTTTACGAGCAGTACTTC,CASSKREGLYEQYF
12,TRBJ2-7,TRBV28,NA,NA,TGTGCCAGCAGTTTTGGATTGTACGAGCAGTACTTC,CASSFGLYEQYF
16,TRBJ1-4,TRBV7-9,NA,TRBD1,TGTGCCAGCAGCTTAGTCGGACAGGGGAGTTGGGAAAAACTGTTTTTT,CASSLVGQGSWEKLFF
16,TRBJ2-3,TRBV10-3,NA,TRBD1,TGTGCCATCAGCCTAGGACAGGGGGCTGGGACAGATACGCAGTATTTT,CAISLGQGAGTDTQYF
17,TRBJ2-1,TRBV29-1,NA,TRBD2,TGCAGCGAAAGGGGACTAGCGGGAGTCCAAGGTAACAATGAGCAGTTCTTC,CSERGLAGVQGNNEQFF
13,TRBJ2-1,TRBV11-3,NA,TRBD1,TGTGCCAGCAGCTTGACGGGGGGACAGGGGCAGTTCTTC,CASSLTGGQGQFF
19,TRBJ2-6,TRBV5-4,NA,NA,TGTGCCAGCAGCCCGGACCGACAGGATTACCACTCTGGGGCCAACGTCCTGACTTTC,CASSPDRQDYHSGANVLTF
13,TRBJ2-7,TRBV18,NA,NA,TGTGCCAGCTCACAGGGTATATCCTACGAGCAGTACTTC,CASSQGISYEQYF
17,TRBJ2-1,TRBV4-2,NA,TRBD2,TGTGCCAGCAGCCCTTCTTTGGCTAGCGGGGAAGGGAATGAGCAGTTCTTC,CASSPSLASGEGNEQFF
14,TRBJ2-7,TRBV19,NA,TRBD2,TGTGCCAGCTCTCTAGCGGGAGCGATCTACGAGCAGTACTTC,CASSLAGAIYEQYF
12,TRBJ2-1,TRBV19,NA,NA,TGTGCCAGTAGTATCAGCGACAATGAGCAGTTCTTC,CASSISDNEQFF
15,TRBJ2-2,TRBV6-5,NA,NA,TGTGCCAGCAGTTACGTCCAGGCGGGTACCGGGGAGCTGTTTTTT,CASSYVQAGTGELFF
14,TRBJ1-4,TRBV7-9,NA,NA,TGTGCCAGCAGCTTAGGTGGGGGAGGTGAAAAACTGTTTTTT,CASSLGGGGEKLFF
18,TRBJ1-5,TRBV21-1,once,NA,TGTGCCAGCAGCCACCGAGGGTGCGGGATCTGGGGCAATCAGCCCCAGCATTTT,CASSHRGCGIWGNQPQHF
18,TRBJ2-2,TRBV7-9,NA,NA,TGTGCCAGCAGGCCCCTTTCCCGGGGCGAAGAGAACACCGGGGAGCTGTTTTTT,CASRPLSRGEENTGELFF
16,TRBJ2-5,TRBV2,NA,NA,TGTGCCAGCACTCCCGGGCAGACGAGTCCCGAAGAGACCCAGTACTTC,CASTPGQTSPEETQYF
16,TRBJ1-2,TRBV5-6,NA,NA,TGTGCCAGCAGCTTGGCCAGTAGGGGTTCGGTCTTTGGCTACACCTTC,CASSLASRGSVFGYTF
16,TRBJ1-4,TRBV5-1,NA,NA,TGCGCCAGCAGCCCGGAACAGGTCGCAACTAATGAAAAACTGTTTTTT,CASSPEQVATNEKLFF
17,TRBJ2-5,TRBV2,once,TRBD2,TGTGCCAGCAGTTACGGGGGGACTAGCGGGAACCAAGAGACCCAGTACTTC,CASSYGGTSGNQETQYF
13,TRBJ2-7,TRBV2,NA,TRBD2,TGTGCCAGCAGTCCGGGACTAGAGTACGAGCAGTACTTC,CASSPGLEYEQYF
13,TRBJ2-7,TRBV5-1,NA,NA,TGCGCCAGCAGCTCAAGGGGTTTAGACGAGCAGTACTTC,CASSSRGLDEQYF
11,TRBJ1-2,TRBV28,NA,NA,TGTGCCAGCGCGACTAACTATGGCTACACCTTC,CASATNYGYTF
10,TRBJ2-5,TRBV6-5,NA,TRBD2,TGTGCCAGCAGTGCGACTAGCGACAACTTC,CASSATSDNF
13,TRBJ2-2,TRBV9,NA,NA,TGTGCCAGCAGCGCCCCACTCACCGGGGAGCTGTTTTTT,CASSAPLTGELFF
15,TRBJ1-2,TRBV5-4,NA,NA,TGTGCCAGCAGCTTGGTGTCGGAGATTAACTATGGCTACACCTTC,CASSLVSEINYGYTF
17,TRBJ2-6,TRBV7-9,once,NA,TGTGCCAGCAGCTTAGGAAACGGGCACTCTGGGGCCAACGTCCTGACTTTC,CASSLGNGHSGANVLTF
15,TRBJ2-7,TRBV27,NA,NA,TGTGCCAGCAGCGCCATAAATGGGGGAATCTACGAGCAGTACTTC,CASSAINGGIYEQYF
15,TRBJ2-3,TRBV7-9,NA,TRBD1,TGTGCCAGCAGCTTAGAAGGGGGCTACACAGATACGCAGTATTTT,CASSLEGGYTDTQYF
15,TRBJ2-7,TRBV5-3,NA,NA,TGTGCCAGAAGCTTACTAGCCTACAATTCCTACGAGCAGTACTTC,CARSLLAYNSYEQYF
11,TRBJ2-1,TRBV4-1,once,NA,TGCGCCAGCAGCCTCTACAATGAGCAGTTCTTC,CASSLYNEQFF
17,TRBJ1-1,TRBV7-9,NA,TRBD1,TGTGCCAGCAGCTTCCGGGACAGGGGGTTCCGGGGCACTGAAGCTTTCTTT,CASSFRDRGFRGTEAFF
16,TRBJ1-3,TRBV18,NA,NA,TGTGCCAGCTCCCCGGGGGGCGAAGAGTCTGGAAACACCATATATTTT,CASSPGGEESGNTIYF
15,TRBJ2-7,TRBV10-2,NA,TRBD1,TGCGCCAGCAGTGATACGACAGGGGGCGGGTACGAGCAGTACTTC,CASSDTTGGGYEQYF
15,TRBJ2-7,TRBV27,NA,NA,TGTGCCAGCAGTATTGGACAGACTGGGGCCTACGAGCAGTACTTC,CASSIGQTGAYEQYF
15,TRBJ2-7,TRBV11-2,NA,TRBD2,TGTGCCAGCAGCCCGCCTAGCGGGGGGGACTACGAGCAGTACTTC,CASSPPSGGDYEQYF
16,TRBJ2-2,TRBV4-1,NA,NA,TGCGCCAGCAGCCTCCACGGGATAGCCGGACCCGGGGAGCTGTTTTTT,CASSLHGIAGPGELFF